Shown below are 8 T cell receptor beta chains from a single sample sequenced in a study of cytomegalovirus exposure and HLA in healthy donors (TCRdb year 2017). The library was obtained by the immunoSEQ multiplex PCR assay. For the multiplex PCR, a mixture combining 60 forward primers for TCR Vbeta segments and 13 reverse primers for TCR Jbeta segments was used. What TCRdb holds here is the immuneACCESS table cut down to in-frame rearrangements. Part of the clones is not present; checked against another copy, under half of the missing clones reflect an unresolved V gene, and the others are unexplained. This sample's table contains under 150,000 clones. Less than 3.5% of the sample goes to the ten largest clones. Sequenced: PBMCs. The source is a man between 35 and 55 years old in good health and CMV-seronegative.

The V gene is TRBV6-1, the J gene TRBJ1-4; perhaps TRBD1 as D (6 bases). V lost 3 bases and J lost 5, with 13 bases in between. CDR1 MNHNS and CDR2 SASEGT come from the germline V gene. The CDR3 is 15 residues long. CDR3 loop: CASSDRGRANEKLFF. In DNA form, the CDR3 reads TGTGCCAGCAGTGATAGGGGGAGGGCCAATGAAAAACTGTTTTTT.

This chain connects TRBV20-1 to TRBJ2-7; D is undetermined. V gave up 3 bases and J gave up 3 bases, with 6 bases separating them. Germline V CDR1 and CDR2: DFQATT, SNEGSKA (reference sequence). CDR3 size: 11 residues. CDR3 nucleotides: TGCAGTGCTAGCCCCCTCTACGAGCAGTACTTC. The encoded protein is CSASPLYEQYF.

The chain employs TRBV7-2 and TRBJ2-7; 8 nucleotides match TRBD1. Trimming cost V 5 bases and J 3 bases; bases outside gene matches: 3. The germline CDR1 and CDR2 sequences are SGHTA and FQGNSA. This CDR3 spans 13 amino acids. As DNA, the CDR3 is TGTGCCAGCAGCCACGGGACAGGCTACGAGCAGTACTTC. This sequence encodes CASSHGTGYEQYF.

Concerning this clone itself: Other DNA sequences from this sample encode an identical CDR3 as well. This sequence joins TRBV7-6 and TRBJ2-7; a weak D match, TRBD2 (5 bases). The CDR3 runs to 13 residues. Deletions cut 1 base from V and 4 bases from J, with 8 bases between. Germline CDR1 and CDR2: SGHVS and FNYEAQ. For the CDR3, the DNA is TGTGCCAGCAGCTTAGGTACGGGGTACGAGCAGTACTTC. The encoded protein is CASSLGTGYEQYF.

The chain uses TRBV6-1 and TRBJ2-7, with TRBD1 matching 11 bases. The V gene's germline CDR1 is MNHNS and CDR2 SASEGT. Germline trimming cut 6 bases from V and 4 bases from J; bases unmatched to any gene: 5. The CDR3 is 14 amino acids. In DNA, the CDR3 is TGTGCCAGCAGCTACGGACAGGGGGCTTACGAGCAGTACTTC. Amino acids: CASSYGQGAYEQYF.

V gene TRBV4-3 combines with J gene TRBJ2-7, with a possible D match to TRBD1 (6 bases). The germline CDR1 and CDR2 sequences are LGHNA and YSLEER. CDR3 length equals 16 residues. V lost 0 bases to trimming and J lost 1 base, with 13 bases between them. CDR3 in amino acids: CASSQDLGTLSYEQYF. The DNA of the CDR3 is TGCGCCAGCAGCCAAGATCTCGGGACACTTTCCTACGAGCAGTACTTC.

The V call is TRBV5-6, the J call TRBJ2-7; D perhaps matches TRBD1 (6 bases). The CDR3 extends over 12 amino acids. CDR1 and CDR2 (germline): SGHDT, YYEEEE. Trimming cost V 3 bases and J 6 bases, with 10 bases left between them. This chain's CDR3 is CASSSGVTEQYF. In nucleotides, the CDR3 is TGTGCCAGCAGCTCAGGGGTTACCGAGCAGTACTTC.

The chain recombines TRBV4-1 with TRBJ2-5, with 8 bases identical to TRBD2. The V gene end was trimmed by 6 bases and the J gene end by 0 bases; junction bases not matched to a gene: 15. Germline V lookup: CDR1 MGHRA, CDR2 YSYEKL. The CDR3 runs 18 residues. The CDR3 sequence: CASSAPGTRITNQETQYF. The DNA of the CDR3 is TGCGCCAGCAGTGCGCCGGGGACTAGGATCACTAACCAAGAGACCCAGTACTTC.